Reported below is one TCR beta chain. What it binds is unknown. Other DNA sequences within the sample encode an identical CDR3. Each subset's genomic DNA was shared equally among a number of immunoSEQ plates. The DNA input per sorted-subset replicate PCR was 150 to 200 ng, corresponding to some 30,000 T cell genomes. Clones were read by immunoSEQ multiplex PCR, and TCRdb kept only the in-frame ones, dropping some. The repertoire consists of about 2.4 million clones, with 90% to 95% occurring once and the leading ten covering approximately 0.35%. These data belong to a study of shared clonotypes between healthy human individuals. The V end lost 1 base, the J end lost 3 bases, and 10 bases lay between the germline ends. This CDR3 is 14 amino acids long. Germline V gene sequence: CDR1 SEHNR, CDR2 FQNEAQ (reference sequence). Study observations and caveats: Blood was the only sampled material, and tissue repertoires likely differ.

This TCR was recovered from a man aged 18 to 30 in good health. Some clones in this sample may be carry-over from other donors' samples. The chain combines TRBV7-9 with TRBJ2-7; a weak D match, TRBD1 (5 bases). Sequencing input: naive CD4+ T cells from PBMCs. The sample's subset: CD45RA+ positively selected. The CDR3 bases are TGTGCCAGCAGCTTAGGGCAGGGTGACTACGAGCAGTACTTC. It translates to CASSLGQGDYEQYF. Based on the CDR3 plus reference TRBV7-9 and TRBJ2-7, the full variable domain is DTGVSQNPRHKITKRGQNVTFRCDPISEHNRLYWYRQTLGQGPEFLTYFQNEAQLEKSRLLSDRFSAERPKGSFSTLEIQRTEQGDSAMYLCASSLGQGDYEQYFGPGTRLTVT.